Each of the 24 T cell receptor beta chains below was sequenced from the same sample in a study of T-cell memory formation after mild COVID-19. Each CDR3 protein gets one entry after TCRdb re-called the 5' RACE reads with MiXCR. The top ten hold approximately 8.4% of the sample, which has 450,000 or so distinct CDR3 sequences, 15% to 25% seen once. The sample was PBMCs or a T cell subset sorted from them (not recorded which). Receptors were obtained from an adult woman who had mild COVID-19 (a few samples of this study predate the infection). Cell type and time point are not known.

This clonotype was seen only a few times. The chain uses TRBV20-1 and TRBJ2-5; D unclear. CDR1 and CDR2 (germline): DFQATT, SNEGSKA (reference sequence). The CDR3 is 12 amino acids. The V end was cut by 3 bases, the J end by 2 bases, with 7 bases between. This CDR3 is CSASRRQETQYF. In DNA form, the CDR3 reads TGCAGTGCTAGTCGGCGGCAAGAGACCCAGTACTTC.

This clonotype has just a few counts. The gene calls are TRBV7-6 and TRBJ1-1; TRBD1 is a possible D gene (6 bases). Germline V gene lookup returns CDR1 SGHVS and CDR2 FNYEAQ. Trimming shortened V by 3 bases and J by 4 bases, and 9 bases separated the two germline ends. This CDR3 region has 13 residues. CDR3 DNA: TGTGCCAGCAGCTTTCAGGGGATCACTGAAGCTTTCTTT. This codes for CASSFQGITEAFF. Variable domain in full (rest from reference TRBV7-6 and TRBJ1-1): GAGVSQSPRYKVTKRGQDVALRCDPISGHVSLYWYRQALGQGPEFLTYFNYEAQQDKSGLPNDRFSAERPEGSISTLTIQRTEQRDSAMYRCASSFQGITEAFFGQGTRLTVV.

This chain joins TRBV5-1 and TRBJ1-1; unclear D gene. V lost 4 bases and J 0 bases, leaving 16 bases between the germline ends. Germline values: CDR1 SGHRS, CDR2 YFSETQ. The length of the CDR3 is 16 residues. The CDR3, as DNA: TGCGCCAGCAGCCCCCCCCGGGGAGACATGAACACTGAAGCTTTCTTT. It encodes CASSPPRGDMNTEAFF. Full variable domain (missing parts from reference TRBV5-1 and TRBJ1-1): KAGVTQTPRYLIKTRGQQVTLSCSPISGHRSVSWYQQTPGQGLQFLFEYFSETQRNKGNFPGRFSGRQFSNSRSEMNVSTLELGDSALYLCASSPPRGDMNTEAFFGQGTRLTVV.

This clonotype was observed a handful of times. The chain uses TRBV7-9 and TRBJ1-5; a possible D gene is TRBD1 (5 bases). Deletions cut 5 bases from V and 2 bases from J, with 16 bases between. The CDR3 has 16 amino acids. Germline assignment: CDR1 SEHNR and CDR2 FQNEAQ (reference sequence). The CDR3 is CASSRTRARGNQPQHF. The DNA for the CDR3 is TGTGCCAGCAGCCGAACCAGGGCTAGGGGCAATCAGCCCCAGCATTTT.

This clonotype turned up a few times. The chain combines TRBV7-6 with TRBJ2-1, with 7 positions matching TRBD2. V shed 4 bases and J 7 bases; nucleotides not matched to a gene: 13. This CDR3 contains 16 residues. Germline V gene sequence: CDR1 SGHVS, CDR2 FNYEAQ. This chain's CDR3 is CASSSVLLARLNEQFF. DNA for the CDR3: TGTGCCAGCAGCTCTGTATTACTAGCGCGTTTAAATGAGCAGTTCTTC.

V is TRBV19 and J is TRBJ2-2; possible D gene TRBD1, 6 bases. Germline assignment: CDR1 LNHDA and CDR2 SQIVND (reference sequence). This CDR3 contains 15 residues. The V end was cut by 4 bases, the J end by 6 bases, with 15 bases between. CDR3 sequence: CASSTGVNGPGELFF. CDR3 DNA: TGTGCCAGTAGTACAGGGGTAAACGGTCCCGGGGAGCTGTTTTTT.

This clonotype was found a few times. The chain is built from TRBV9 and TRBJ2-1; tentative D call: TRBD2 (5 bases). V was shortened by 4 bases and J by 3 bases, with 23 bases between the two germline ends. This CDR3 region has 18 residues. From germline, CDR1 is SGDLS and CDR2 YYNGEE. The CDR3 nucleotides read TGTGCCAGCAGCCACCTTTTGGCCCGAAGCGGATTCTACAATGAGCAGTTCTTC. As protein: CASSHLLARSGFYNEQFF.

This clonotype appeared a few times. The gene calls are TRBV2 and TRBJ1-6; no firm D call. The germline V gene has CDR1 SNHLY and CDR2 FYNNEI. V was shortened by 5 bases and J by 6 bases, with 5 bases between the two germline ends. This CDR3 has 12 amino acids. The DNA for the CDR3 is TGTGCCAGCAGTCGACCTAATTCACCCCTCCACTTT. As protein: CASSRPNSPLHF.

In its sample, this clonotype was seen a few times. This chain joins TRBV5-1 and TRBJ1-6; TRBD1 matches at 7 bases. CDR3 length equals 14 residues. Unmatched junction bases numbered 5, after V lost 4 bases and J lost 7 bases. CDR1 and CDR2 from the germline V gene are SGHRS and YFSETQ. Here the CDR3 DNA reads TGCGCCAGCAGCCGGACAGGAGAAAATTCACCCCTCCACTTT. This gives the protein CASSRTGENSPLHF.

This clonotype was picked up a small number of times. The chain employs TRBV7-2 and TRBJ1-5, with D unresolved. Germline-derived CDR1 and CDR2 are SGHTA and FQGNSA. The CDR3 contains 15 residues. V was trimmed by 7 bases and J by 5 bases, leaving 18 bases between them. The CDR3 nucleotides are TGTGCCAGCACCGTACACGACGCAAGCGATCAGCCCCAGCATTTT. Translating it yields CASTVHDASDQPQHF.

This clonotype was seen a few times. The CDR3 DNA reads as TGTGCCAGCAGTTACTCGGCAGGGCCTAATTCACCCCTCCACTTT. Amino acids: CASSYSAGPNSPLHF. The chain uses TRBV6-5 and TRBJ1-6, with D maybe TRBD1 (5 bases). Trimming pared 0 bases from V and 6 bases from J, leaving 9 bases between. Per the germline V gene, CDR1 is MNHEY and CDR2 is SVGAGI. This CDR3 region has 15 residues.

This clonotype appeared a few times. The chain has TRBV7-8 and TRBJ2-7; no definite D call. CDR3 length: 12 residues. Germline V lookup: CDR1 SGHVS, CDR2 FQNEAQ. V was pared by 5 bases and J by 5 bases, with 10 bases between. CDR3 bases: TGTGCCAGCAGCCGCACCGCGGACGAGCAGTACTTC. This gives the protein CASSRTADEQYF.

Comment on this clonotype: A read error may account for a junction end that differs from germline. The chain joins TRBV20-1 to TRBJ1-2; TRBD1 matches 10 bases. Germline-derived CDR1 and CDR2 are DFQATT and SNEGSKA (reference sequence). The CDR3 is made up of 14 amino acids. As DNA, the CDR3 is TGCAGTGCCAGAGTTAGGACAGGGGGCTATGGCTACACCTTC. Translation: CSARVRTGGYGYTF.

This clonotype was seen a handful of times. The rearrangement links TRBV12-3 or TRBV12-4 to TRBJ1-1; TRBD1 is a possible D gene (5 bases). This CDR3 comprises 16 residues. Trimming shortened V by 4 bases and J by 5 bases, and 20 bases separated the two germline ends. The DNA of the CDR3 is TGTGCCAGCAGTTGGGGAGCAGGGCATCTGAGGACTGAAGCTTTCTTT. Protein: CASSWGAGHLRTEAFF.

This clonotype was counted only a few times. This chain uses TRBV12-3 or TRBV12-4 with TRBJ2-5; tentative D call: TRBD1 (6 bases). The CDR3 is 13 residues long. The ends were cut back, 5 bases at V and 3 bases at J, with 10 bases in the middle. CDR3 DNA: TGTGCCAGCAGTGGGGACATTGAAGAGACCCAGTACTTC. Amino acid sequence: CASSGDIEETQYF.

The chain recombines TRBV20-1 with TRBJ2-7, with 10 positions matching TRBD2. Germline-derived CDR1 and CDR2 are DFQATT and SNEGSKA (reference sequence). The CDR3 totals 16 residues. V was clipped by 0 bases and J by 3 bases; unmatched bases: 8. CDR3 sequence (DNA): TGCAGTGCTAGAGATCGGACTAGCGGAGCCTACTACGAGCAGTACTTC. Protein: CSARDRTSGAYYEQYF.

V is TRBV15 and J is TRBJ2-3; 8 bases line up with TRBD2. The length of the CDR3 is 19 residues. CDR1 is LNHNV, CDR2 YYDKDF, per germline (reference sequence). J was trimmed by 1 base and V by 0 bases; bases with no gene match: 12. The CDR3: CATSRDRTSGTGGTDTQYF. The CDR3 DNA reads as TGTGCCACCAGCAGAGATCGTACTAGCGGAACTGGGGGCACAGATACGCAGTATTTT.

Only a few counts were recorded for this clonotype. The V call is TRBV5-5, the J call TRBJ1-1, with no clear D. Germline assignment: CDR1 SGHKS and CDR2 YYEKEE (reference sequence). The V gene lost 2 bases and the J gene lost 2 bases, with 10 bases spanning the gap. The CDR3 consists of 14 residues. The CDR3 is CASSFRKANTEAFF. The CDR3 nucleotides are TGTGCCAGCAGCTTTAGGAAGGCCAACACTGAAGCTTTCTTT.

The gene calls are TRBV5-1 and TRBJ1-5; D not certain. Trimming shortened V by 0 bases and J by 1 base, and 11 bases separated the two germline ends. Germline lookup yields CDR1 SGHRS and CDR2 YFSETQ. CDR3 length equals 16 residues. CDR3 residues: CASSLGSSGSNQPQHF. In nucleotides, the CDR3 is TGCGCCAGCAGCTTGGGTTCATCCGGGAGCAATCAGCCCCAGCATTTT.

The V call is TRBV4-2, the J call TRBJ2-7; the match to TRBD2 covers 13 bases. The CDR3 runs 16 residues. Unmatched junction bases numbered 7, after V lost 4 bases and J lost 4 bases. Per germline, CDR1 LGHNA and CDR2 YNFKEQ. CDR3 nucleotides: TGTGCCAGCAGCCGCCGACAGACTAGCGGGAGGTACGAGCAGTACTTC. Translated, it gives CASSRRQTSGRYEQYF.

The CDR3 DNA follows: TGTGCCAGCTCTGGGGGCAATCAGCCCCAGCATTTT. Its translation is CASSGGNQPQHF. The rearrangement joins TRBV19 to TRBJ1-5; D not resolved. This CDR3 region has 12 residues. The V and J ends lost 9 bases and 2 bases respectively, with 8 bases between them. The germline gives CDR1 LNHDA, CDR2 SQIVND (reference sequence).

The chain links TRBV11-3 to TRBJ2-1; 16 bases agree with TRBD2. CDR3 size: 16 residues. Germline values: CDR1 SGHNT, CDR2 YENEEA. With 4 bases clipped from V and 8 bases from J, the junction kept 5 bases outside the gene matches. CDR3 nucleotides: TGTGCCAGCAGCTCGGGGACTAGCGGGGGGGTCCATGAGCAGTTCTTC. The encoded protein is CASSSGTSGGVHEQFF.

This clonotype was detected ten times or more. The V gene is TRBV12-3 or TRBV12-4, the J gene TRBJ1-4, with a possible D match to TRBD1 (6 bases). The CDR3 is 13 residues long. V lost 10 bases and J lost 7, with 16 bases in between. DNA for the CDR3: TGTGCCATCTCAAAGGGGGGAGGTGAAAAACTGTTTTTT. Translating it yields CAISKGGGEKLFF.

The chain is built from TRBV6-5 and TRBJ2-3; D call uncertain. V lost 0 bases and J lost 1, with 11 bases in between. Germline V gene sequence: CDR1 MNHEY, CDR2 SVGAGI. The CDR3 is made up of 16 amino acids. CDR3 in amino acids: CASSYSGRIGTDTQYF. The CDR3 DNA follows: TGTGCCAGCAGTTACTCTGGGCGGATCGGCACAGATACGCAGTATTTT.